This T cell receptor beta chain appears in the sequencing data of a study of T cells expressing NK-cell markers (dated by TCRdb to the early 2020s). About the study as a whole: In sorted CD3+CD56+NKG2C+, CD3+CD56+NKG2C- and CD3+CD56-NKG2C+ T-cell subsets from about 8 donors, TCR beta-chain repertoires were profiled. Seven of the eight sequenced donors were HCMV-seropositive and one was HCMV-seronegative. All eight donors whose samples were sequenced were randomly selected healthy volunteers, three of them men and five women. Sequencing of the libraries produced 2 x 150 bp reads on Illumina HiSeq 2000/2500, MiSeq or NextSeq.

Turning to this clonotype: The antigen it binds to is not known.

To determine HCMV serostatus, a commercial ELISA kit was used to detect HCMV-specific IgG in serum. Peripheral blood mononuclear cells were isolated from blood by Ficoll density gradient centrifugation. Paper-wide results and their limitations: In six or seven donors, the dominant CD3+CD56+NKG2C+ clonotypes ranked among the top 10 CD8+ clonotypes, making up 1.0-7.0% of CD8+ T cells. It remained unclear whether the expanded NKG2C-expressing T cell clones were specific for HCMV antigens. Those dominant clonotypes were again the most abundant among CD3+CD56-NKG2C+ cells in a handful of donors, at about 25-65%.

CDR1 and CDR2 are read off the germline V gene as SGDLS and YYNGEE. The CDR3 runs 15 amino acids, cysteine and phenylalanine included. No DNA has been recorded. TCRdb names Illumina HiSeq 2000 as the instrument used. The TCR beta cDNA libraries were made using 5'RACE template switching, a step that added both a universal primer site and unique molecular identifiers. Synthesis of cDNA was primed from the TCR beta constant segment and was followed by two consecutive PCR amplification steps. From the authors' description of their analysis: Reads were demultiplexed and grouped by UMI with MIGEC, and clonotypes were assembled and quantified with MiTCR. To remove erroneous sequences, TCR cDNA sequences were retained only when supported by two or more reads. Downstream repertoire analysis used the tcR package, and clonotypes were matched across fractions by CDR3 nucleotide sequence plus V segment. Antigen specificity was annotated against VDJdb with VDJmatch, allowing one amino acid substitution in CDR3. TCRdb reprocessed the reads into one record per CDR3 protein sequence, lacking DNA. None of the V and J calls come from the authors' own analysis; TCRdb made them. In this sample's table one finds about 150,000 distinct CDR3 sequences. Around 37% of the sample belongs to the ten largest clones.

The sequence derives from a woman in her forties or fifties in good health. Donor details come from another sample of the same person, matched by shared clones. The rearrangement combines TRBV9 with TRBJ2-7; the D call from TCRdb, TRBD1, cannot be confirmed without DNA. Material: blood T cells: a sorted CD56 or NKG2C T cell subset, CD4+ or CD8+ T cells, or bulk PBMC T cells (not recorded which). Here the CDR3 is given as CASSVEGTGIYEQYF.